The clone carrying this T cell receptor beta chain counts as large (0.1 to 1%). Libraries were prepared by immunoSEQ multiplex PCR; TCRdb keeps only in-frame clonotypes and omits some of them. The sample holds 69,000 or so clones, approximately 92% seen once. Germline loops: CDR1 MGHRA, CDR2 YSYEKL. Trimming removed 0 bases at V and 7 bases at J, with 10 bases between. The CDR3 has 13 residues. This record comes from a study of T cell changes during pregnancy in multiple sclerosis. The J gene is TRBJ2-7, the V gene TRBV4-1; D is possibly TRBD1 (5 bases). The starting material was peripheral blood, obtained in the third trimester of pregnancy. The sequence derives from a female donor in good health, enrolled as a control in a pregnancy study. CDR3 region: CASSQDPGWEQYF. CDR3 DNA: TGCGCCAGCAGCCAAGATCCAGGGTGGGAGCAGTACTTC.